This paragraph covers one T cell receptor (beta chain) sequence. As processed by the authors: Amplification of reference gene primers was used by the study to estimate nucleated cell counts. The assay was immunoSEQ multiplex PCR, and TCRdb's table has in-frame clones only and misses some. D and trimming come from the DNA, and the V and J calls and clone size come from that table. This sample carries a few hundred thousand clones, about 83% of them seen once, and the ten largest clones take approximately 1.5%. The data are from a study of blood T cell repertoires in COVID-19. On the study more broadly: PBMCs, B-cell-depleted T cells, or T cells provided the cDNA or gDNA that made up the material.

This receptor was obtained from a woman aged 45 to 65 with acute or convalescent COVID-19. The sample consisted of peripheral blood.

The CDR3: CASSPPSLRGHEQFF. For the CDR3, the DNA is TGTGCCAGCTCACCACCGTCTCTCAGGGGGCATGAGCAGTTCTTC. The chain recombines TRBV18 with TRBJ2-1, with 8 bases identical to TRBD1. CDR1 is KGHSH, CDR2 LQKENI, per germline. This CDR3 is 15 amino acids long. The junction had 6 bases not matched to a gene; V was cut back by 0 bases and J by 8 bases. The complete variable domain, with remaining parts taken from reference TRBV18 and TRBJ2-1, reads NAGVMQNPRHLVRRRGQEARLRCSPMKGHSHVYWYRQLPEEGLKFMVYLQKENIIDESGMPKERFSAEFPKEGPSILRIQQVVRGDSAAYFCASSPPSLRGHEQFFGPGTRLTVL.